This T cell receptor (beta chain) was obtained from a study of human T cells and chemical hapten exposure. Study in general: Epicutaneous patch tests delivered 0.01% DPC to the upper back, with evaluation at 6 days.

The CDR3 has 15 amino acids. J was trimmed by 4 bases and V by 6 bases; bases with no gene match: 8. Via MiXCR, TCRdb re-called the RACE reads, giving one row per CDR3 protein. The table has 110,000 to 150,000 distinct CDR3 sequences, 12% seen once; the top ten hold approximately 1.3%. As for time point: patch test 2, 6 weeks after DPC sensitization. Regarding treatment: therapeutic diphenylcyclopropenone sensitization with weekly scalp DPC. Each donor was an alopecia patient between 18 and 70 years of age who qualified for DPC. The chain couples TRBV12-3 or TRBV12-4 to TRBJ2-5; 10 bases line up with TRBD1. This TCR came from a woman aged 45-59 years with alopecia areata. Some clones in this sample may be carry-over from other donors' samples. This specimen consisted of whole blood, obtained in connection with sensitization to the hapten diphenylcyclopropenone (DPC). The CDR3 nucleotides are TGTGCCAGCAGCCAGACAGGGGGCGCGGGAGAGACCCAGTACTTC. Its protein is CASSQTGGAGETQYF.